These T cell receptor beta chains were read from a single sample in a study of beta chain features in type 1 diabetes. Sequenced by immunoSEQ multiplex PCR; TCRdb stores in-frame clones only, minus some. Here the sample spans around 300,000 clones, about 15% being singletons. The sample taken for sequencing was naive CD4+ T cells from blood. These receptors came from a man aged 18 to 30 with type 1 diabetes. CDR3s include the opening cysteine and the closing phenylalanine or tryptophan. D genes are given only for firm matches. Rows may omit the clone size; those that give it use once, few, many or a size class.

j_gene | v_gene | abundance | d_gene | CDR3aa | CDR3nt
TRBJ1-5 | TRBV27 | - | - | CASSFRQNQPQHF | TGTGCCAGCAGTTTTCGTCAGAATCAGCCCCAGCATTTT
TRBJ1-2 | TRBV30 | few | - | CACLGRFDYGYTF | TGTGCCTGCCTTGGGAGATTCGACTATGGCTACACCTTC
TRBJ1-4 | TRBV4-1 | few | TRBD1 | CASSHYDRGKDEKLFF | TGCGCCAGCAGCCATTACGACAGGGGTAAAGATGAAAAACTGTTTTTT
TRBJ2-5 | TRBV15 | - | TRBD1 | CATRRQGGETQYF | TGTGCCACCAGGAGACAGGGGGGAGAGACCCAGTACTTC
TRBJ2-5 | TRBV7-9 | - | TRBD1 | CASRDDRGQETQYF | TGTGCCAGCAGGGACGACAGGGGACAAGAGACCCAGTACTTC
TRBJ2-1 | TRBV7-2 | - | TRBD1 | CASSLTGGVYNEQFF | TGTGCCAGCAGCCTTACAGGGGGTGTTTACAATGAGCAGTTCTTC
TRBJ1-2 | TRBV5-4 | - | - | CASSRRGINYGYTF | TGTGCCAGCAGCAGACGGGGAATAAACTATGGCTACACCTTC
TRBJ1-5 | TRBV7-2 | - | - | CASSFQGNSNQPQHF | TGTGCCAGCAGCTTCCAGGGGAATAGCAATCAGCCCCAGCATTTT
TRBJ1-5 | TRBV9 | few | TRBD1 | CASTEQRRGRISCQPQHF | TGTGCCAGCACCGAGCAACGGAGGGGGCGGATATCTTGCCAGCCCCAGCATTTT
TRBJ2-2 | TRBV18 | once | - | CASSLRAGELFF | -
TRBJ2-2 | TRBV5-1 | few | - | CASRQQGPGPGELFF | TGCGCCAGCCGTCAACAGGGCCCAGGTCCCGGGGAGCTGTTTTTT
TRBJ1-1 | TRBV15 | - | - | CATSRTDSGNTEAFF | TGTGCCACCAGCAGGACGGACAGCGGGAACACTGAAGCTTTCTTT
TRBJ2-2 | TRBV14 | few | - | CASSHVKKWDTATGELFF | TGTGCCAGCAGCCACGTTAAGAAATGGGACACGGCGACCGGGGAGCTGTTTTTT
TRBJ2-2 | TRBV2 | - | - | CASSLSLANTGELFF | TGTGCCAGCAGCCTCTCACTAGCGAACACCGGGGAGCTGTTTTTT
TRBJ1-6 | TRBV5-1 | few | - | CASSLVDGNSPLHF | TGCGCCAGCAGCTTGGTCGACGGGAATTCACCCCTCCACTTT
TRBJ1-2 | TRBV28 | - | - | CASTSNYGYTF | TGTGCCAGCACATCTAACTATGGCTACACCTTC
TRBJ1-2 | TRBV7-9 | - | - | CASSLGQLIYGYTF | TGTGCCAGCAGCTTAGGACAGCTTATCTATGGCTACACCTTC
TRBJ2-7 | TRBV5-1 | - | - | CASSSLAGQGWGSYEQYF | TGCGCCAGCAGCTCCTTAGCGGGACAGGGCTGGGGCTCCTACGAGCAGTACTTC
TRBJ2-3 | TRBV28 | few | - | CASSLSQGRSTDTQYF | TGTGCCAGCAGTTTATCACAGGGCCGAAGCACAGATACGCAGTATTTT
TRBJ2-1 | TRBV5-4 | few | - | CASSFQTGYNEQFF | TGTGCCAGCAGCTTTCAAACAGGCTACAATGAGCAGTTCTTC
TRBJ2-3 | TRBV7-9 | few | - | CASSLGATGTDTQYF | TGTGCCAGCAGCTTAGGTGCTACAGGGACAGATACGCAGTATTTT
TRBJ1-5 | TRBV30 | few | TRBD1 | CAWSVHGTGGNQPQHF | TGTGCCTGGAGTGTACATGGGACAGGGGGTAATCAGCCCCAGCATTTT
TRBJ2-7 | TRBV28 | few | TRBD1 | CASSPGTGSSYEQYF | TGTGCCAGCAGTCCAGGGACAGGGAGCTCCTACGAGCAGTACTTC
TRBJ2-7 | TRBV2 | few | TRBD1 | CASRGDRDWQYF | TGTGCCAGCAGGGGTGACAGGGATTGGCAGTACTTC
TRBJ1-2 | TRBV4-3 | few | - | CASSQGAGYGYTF | TGCGCCAGCAGCCAAGGGGCTGGGTATGGCTACACCTTC
TRBJ2-6 | TRBV4-2 | - | TRBD2 | CASSPGLAGGPGGANVLTF | TGTGCCAGCAGCCCGGGACTAGCGGGAGGGCCGGGTGGGGCCAACGTCCTGACTTTC
TRBJ2-6 | TRBV29-1 | - | - | CSVQGSGANVLTF | TGCAGCGTACAGGGATCTGGGGCCAACGTCCTGACTTTC
TRBJ2-5 | TRBV7-8 | few | TRBD1 | CASSLGSNRGPETQYF | TGTGCCAGCAGCCTAGGTAGTAACAGGGGGCCGGAGACCCAGTACTTC
TRBJ2-1 | TRBV19 | - | - | CASSMQGGYDEQFF | TGTGCCAGTAGTATGCAGGGGGGTTATGATGAGCAGTTCTTC